The 15 T cell receptor beta chains given below trace back to one sample, sequenced in a study of T cell responses to AZD1222 COVID-19 vaccine. Sequencing was performed with immunoSEQ multiplex PCR; in TCRdb, only in-frame clones are kept and a portion is missing. Among about 200,000 clones listed, about 93% were seen once. The sample in question was peripheral blood, obtained 28 days after the second AZD1222 dose. The receptors come from an adult who received the AZD1222 COVID-19 vaccine.

The chain carries TRBV2 and TRBJ1-5; weak D call: TRBD1 (5 bases). Germline loops: CDR1 SNHLY, CDR2 FYNNEI. V lost 0 bases and J lost 9, with 15 bases in between. CDR3 size: 15 residues. The CDR3 nucleotides are TGTGCCAGCAGTGAAGCGCTGAGGCGGCAGGGGCCCCAGCATTTT. Encoded protein: CASSEALRRQGPQHF.

V is TRBV3-1 (or the pseudogene TRBV3-2) and J is TRBJ1-1; D is perhaps TRBD1 (5 bases). The ends were cut back, 0 bases at V and 2 bases at J, with 13 bases in the middle. In germline, CDR1 is LGHDT, CDR2 YNNKEL (reference sequence). CDR3 length: 16 amino acids. CDR3 sequence (DNA): TGTGCCAGCAGCCAAGAGCCGGGGAGGGGAAACACTGAAGCTTTCTTT. Its translation: CASSQEPGRGNTEAFF.

The chain links TRBV19 to TRBJ2-1; 8 bases map to TRBD2. The CDR3 length is 16 residues. Germline-derived CDR1 and CDR2 are LNHDA and SQIVND (reference sequence). Trimming removed 2 bases from V and 9 bases from J; junction bases left unmatched: 12. The CDR3 DNA sequence: TGTGCCAGTAGTATACGACCAGGGCGGGGGGACGGTGAGCAGTTCTTC. It translates to CASSIRPGRGDGEQFF.

J is TRBJ2-1 and V is TRBV19, with unresolved D. In germline, CDR1 is LNHDA, CDR2 SQIVND (reference sequence). The V end lost 2 bases, the J end lost 7 bases, and 3 bases lay between the germline ends. This CDR3 region has 11 residues. In DNA, the CDR3 is TGTGCCAGTAGTATACTTAATGAGCAGTTCTTC. This encodes CASSILNEQFF.

V and J are TRBV19 and TRBJ2-7; D unresolved. V lost 4 bases to trimming and J lost 3 bases, with 13 bases between them. The CDR3 loop spans 14 amino acids. Germline V gives CDR1 LNHDA, CDR2 SQIVND (reference sequence). The CDR3 coding sequence is TGTGCCAGTAGTAGGTCCACCCCGGGCTACGAGCAGTACTTC. It is translated as CASSRSTPGYEQYF. Supplemented by reference TRBV19 and TRBJ2-7, the full variable domain reads DGGITQSPKYLFRKEGQNVTLSCEQNLNHDAMYWYRQDPGQGLRLIYYSQIVNDFQKGDIAEGYSVSREKKESFPLTVTSAQKNPTAFYLCASSRSTPGYEQYFGPGTRLTVT.

The chain combines TRBV5-3 with TRBJ1-2; 9 bases align to TRBD1. TRBV5-3 qualifies as an ORF whose function is uncertain. The CDR3 is 14 amino acids. The J segment lost 6 bases and the V segment lost 4 bases, leaving 7 bases of the junction unmatched. CDR3 sequence reads: CARSQPGQGHGYTF. The CDR3 DNA reads as TGTGCCAGAAGCCAGCCGGGACAGGGTCATGGCTACACCTTC.

This rearrangement joins TRBV5-1 to TRBJ2-1; D is perhaps TRBD1 (5 bases). This CDR3 has 15 amino acids. Germline V gene sequence: CDR1 SGHRS, CDR2 YFSETQ. V was pared by 4 bases and J by 2 bases, with 13 bases between. This CDR3 is CASSRLQDAYNEQFF. In nucleotides, the CDR3 is TGCGCCAGCAGCCGATTACAGGATGCCTACAATGAGCAGTTCTTC.

V is TRBV10-3 and J is TRBJ1-6, with D hard to call. V was cut by 2 bases and J by 9 bases, with 14 bases left in between. The CDR3 loop spans 15 amino acids. Germline V gene data show CDR1 as ENHRY and CDR2 as SYGVKD. CDR3 sequence (DNA): TGTGCCATCAGTGAGCAGCTTCTAGGAGGTTCACCCCTCCACTTT. It is translated as CAISEQLLGGSPLHF.

CDR3 loop: CASSQKAPLAGGTDTQYF. Here the CDR3 DNA reads TGCGCCAGCAGTCAAAAGGCCCCTCTAGCGGGGGGCACAGATACGCAGTATTTT. The chain has TRBV23-1 and TRBJ2-3; 10 bases agree with TRBD2. TRBV23-1 has ORF status, its function being uncertain. The CDR3 covers 18 residues. Trimming cost V 2 bases and J 1 base; bases outside gene matches: 9.

This chain uses TRBV11-2 with TRBJ2-7; TRBD2 is a possible D gene (6 bases). The germline gives CDR1 SGHAT, CDR2 FQNNGV. The CDR3 consists of 15 residues. V was shortened by 0 bases and J by 5 bases, with 14 bases between the two germline ends. The chain's CDR3 is CASSLDLSAGNEQYF. The CDR3, as DNA: TGTGCCAGCAGCTTAGATCTAAGCGCGGGGAACGAGCAGTACTTC. Based on the CDR3 plus reference TRBV11-2 and TRBJ2-7, the full variable domain is EAGVAQSPRYKIIEKRQSVAFWCNPISGHATLYWYQQILGQGPKLLIQFQNNGVVDDSQLPKDRFSAERLKGVDSTLKIQPAKLEDSAVYLCASSLDLSAGNEQYFGPGTRLTVT.

This chain links TRBV6-5 with TRBJ1-6, with D possibly matching TRBD1 (5 bases). This CDR3 comprises 16 residues. Germline CDR1 and CDR2: MNHEY and SVGAGI. Trimming stripped 0 bases from V and 10 bases from J, with 16 bases between. The CDR3 sequence is CASSYSRGRKGSPLHF. The CDR3 bases are TGTGCCAGCAGTTACTCCCGGGGGAGGAAGGGATCACCCCTCCACTTT.

The chain carries TRBV18 and TRBJ1-1; tentatively, D is TRBD1 (5 bases). The CDR3 runs to 14 residues. The germline V and J ends were trimmed by 4 bases and 0 bases, with 9 bases remaining between them. The V gene's germline CDR1 is KGHSH and CDR2 LQKENI. CDR3 in DNA: TGTGCCAGCTCACTAGGGACCTTGAACACTGAAGCTTTCTTT. As protein: CASSLGTLNTEAFF.

The gene calls are TRBV6-6 and TRBJ2-3; D is perhaps TRBD1 or TRBD2 (6 bases each). The CDR3 totals 13 residues. The V end was cut by 6 bases, the J end by 5 bases, with 12 bases between. In germline, CDR1 is MNHNY, CDR2 SVGAGI (reference sequence). The chain's CDR3 is CASREGGIDTQYF. The CDR3 DNA is TGTGCCAGCAGGGAGGGGGGCATAGATACGCAGTATTTT.

This chain uses TRBV6-6 with TRBJ2-7; no reliable D call. Trimming removed 5 bases from V and 5 bases from J, with 16 bases in between. Germline lookup yields CDR1 MNHNY and CDR2 SVGAGI (reference sequence). The CDR3 contains 14 residues. This CDR3 is CASSAAAWANEQYF. As DNA, the CDR3 is TGTGCCAGCAGTGCTGCGGCGTGGGCTAACGAGCAGTACTTC.

J is TRBJ1-5 and V is TRBV12-3 or TRBV12-4; D remains ambiguous. The CDR3 covers 13 residues. Trimming cost V 3 bases and J 4 bases, with 7 bases left between them. The CDR3 nucleotides are TGTGCCAGCAGTTTTTCAAGAAATCAGCCCCAGCATTTT. This encodes CASSFSRNQPQHF.